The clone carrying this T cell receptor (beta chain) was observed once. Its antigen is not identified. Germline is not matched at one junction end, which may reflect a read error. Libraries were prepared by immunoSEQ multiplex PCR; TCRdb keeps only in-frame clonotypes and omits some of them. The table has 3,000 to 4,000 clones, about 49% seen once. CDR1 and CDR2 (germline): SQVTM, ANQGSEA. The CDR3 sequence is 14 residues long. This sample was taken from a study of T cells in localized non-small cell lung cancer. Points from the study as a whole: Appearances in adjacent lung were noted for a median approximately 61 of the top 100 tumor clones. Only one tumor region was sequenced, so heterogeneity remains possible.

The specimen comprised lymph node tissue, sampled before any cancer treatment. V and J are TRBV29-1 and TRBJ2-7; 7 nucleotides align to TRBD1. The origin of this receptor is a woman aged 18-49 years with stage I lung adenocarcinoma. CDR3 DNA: TGCAGCGTTGGAGGACAGGTCGGGTCCTACGAACAGTACTTC. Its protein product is CSVGGQVGSYEQYF.